The 13 T cell receptor beta chains presented below share a single source sample, sequenced in a study of cytomegalovirus exposure and HLA in healthy donors. The primer mix had 60 Vbeta and 13 Jbeta primers. The protocol was immunoSEQ multiplex PCR, while the TCRdb copy is restricted to in-frame clones and leaves out a portion. Its table records about 130,000 clones. Material for sequencing was PBMCs. Receptor source: a woman aged 60-75 years in good health and CMV-seronegative.

V gene TRBV6-4 combines with J gene TRBJ2-7; 12 positions agree with TRBD2. V trimming: 7 bases; J trimming: 3 bases; junction bases outside the gene matches: 13. The CDR3 sequence is 17 residues long. Germline CDR1 and CDR2: MRHNA and SNTAGT. The CDR3 spells CASIAETSGGTNYEQYF. The CDR3, as DNA: TGTGCCAGCATCGCAGAGACTAGCGGGGGAACTAACTACGAGCAGTACTTC.

The chain carries TRBV4-1 and TRBJ1-5; 7 nucleotides agree with TRBD1. V lost 2 bases to trimming and J lost 3 bases; unmatched junction nucleotides: 4. This CDR3 comprises 15 residues. Per the germline V gene, CDR1 is MGHRA and CDR2 is YSYEKL. CDR3 sequence: CASSQPGTDNQPQHF. Here the CDR3 DNA reads TGCGCCAGCAGCCAACCCGGGACAGACAATCAGCCCCAGCATTTT.

The chain combines TRBV18 with TRBJ1-4, with TRBD1 matching over 7 bases. V lost 0 bases to trimming and J lost 2 bases; unmatched junction nucleotides: 3. Germline V CDR1 and CDR2: KGHSH, LQKENI. CDR3 length equals 16 residues. The CDR3 loop reads CASSPPTGTTNEKLFF. The CDR3 region has the DNA TGTGCCAGCTCACCACCGACAGGGACGACTAATGAAAAACTGTTTTTT.

The rearrangement uses TRBV27 and TRBJ2-1, with 7 positions matching TRBD2. The germline CDR1 and CDR2 sequences are MNHEY and SMNVEV (reference sequence). This CDR3 region has 16 residues. J was trimmed by 0 bases and V by 7 bases; bases with no gene match: 9. The CDR3 bases are TGTGCCAGCACCAACCAAGCGGGGAGCTCCTACAATGAGCAGTTCTTC. Its protein is CASTNQAGSSYNEQFF.

The chain combines TRBV28 with TRBJ1-6, with 9 nucleotides matching TRBD1. Per the germline V gene, CDR1 is MDHEN and CDR2 is SYDVKM. Trimming at V came to 6 bases and at J to 7 bases, leaving 19 bases not matched to a gene. CDR3 length: 19 amino acids. CDR3 loop: CASRLGGTGTDGPNSPLHF. The DNA for the CDR3 is TGTGCCAGCAGGCTAGGAGGGACAGGGACGGATGGTCCAAATTCACCCCTCCACTTT.

The chain joins TRBV19 to TRBJ1-5; no clear D gene. CDR3 length: 15 amino acids. CDR1 LNHDA and CDR2 SQIVND come from the germline V gene (reference sequence). Trimming cost V 3 bases and J 1 base, with 10 bases left between them. This CDR3 reads CASSITGSSNQPQHF. In DNA, the CDR3 is TGTGCCAGTAGTATTACGGGGTCCAGCAATCAGCCCCAGCATTTT.

The V gene is TRBV18, the J gene TRBJ2-7; D might be TRBD1 (6 bases). Trimming left V 3 bases short and J 2 bases short, with 11 bases between. Per germline, CDR1 KGHSH and CDR2 LQKENI. The CDR3 spans 14 residues. The CDR3 here is CASSPAGQTYEQYF. CDR3 DNA sequence: TGTGCCAGCTCACCGGCCGGACAGACCTACGAGCAGTACTTC.

The rearrangement joins TRBV10-3 to TRBJ2-1; D is unresolved. The CDR3 runs 14 residues. Germline CDR1 reads ENHRY; CDR2 reads SYGVKD. V was clipped by 1 base and J by 7 bases, with 11 bases between them. The CDR3 nucleotides read TGTGCCATCAGTGAGTATGGGCCCTCAAATGAGCAGTTCTTC. It yields the protein CAISEYGPSNEQFF.

CDR3 nucleotide sequence: TGTGCCAGCAGCTTCGGCGGGGGGGGACAAGAGACCCAGTACTTC. Residues: CASSFGGGGQETQYF. The J gene is TRBJ2-5, the V gene TRBV5-4, with 9 bases aligning to TRBD2. V lost 2 bases to trimming and J lost 2 bases; unmatched junction nucleotides: 4. Germline V gene data show CDR1 as SGHNT and CDR2 as YYREEE (reference sequence). The CDR3 runs 15 residues.

The V and J genes are TRBV28 and TRBJ1-1, with TRBD1 identical over 8 bases. Trimming removed 8 bases from V and 3 bases from J; junction bases left unmatched: 14. Germline-derived CDR1 and CDR2 are MDHEN and SYDVKM. This CDR3 comprises 16 residues. In nucleotides, the CDR3 is TGTGCCAGCCCTCGACAGGGGTTTGTGTTGGACACTGAAGCTTTCTTT. Translating gives CASPRQGFVLDTEAFF.

As DNA, the CDR3 is TGTGCCAGCAGCTTGGGACAGAAAGAGACCCAGTACTTC. Translated: CASSLGQKETQYF. V gene TRBV7-9 combines with J gene TRBJ2-5, with 7 bases lining up with TRBD1. CDR1 is SEHNR, CDR2 FQNEAQ, per germline (reference sequence). The CDR3 sequence is 13 residues long. V shed 3 bases and J 3 bases; nucleotides not matched to a gene: 1.

In nucleotides, the CDR3 is TGTGCCAGTAGTATAGCCCCCAGGGTGACTGAAGCTTTCTTT. Translated, it gives CASSIAPRVTEAFF. The J gene is TRBJ1-1, the V gene TRBV19; D perhaps matches TRBD1 (5 bases). The CDR3 covers 14 residues. CDR1 is LNHDA, CDR2 SQIVND, per germline (reference sequence). Trimming stripped 1 base from V and 5 bases from J, with 11 bases between.

The chain uses TRBV4-1 and TRBJ2-7; 7 nucleotides agree with TRBD2. The ends lost 3 bases at V and 4 bases at J; junction bases unmatched: 6. CDR3 length equals 14 residues. Germline CDR1 reads MGHRA; CDR2 reads YSYEKL. The CDR3 here is CASSHQRGSYEQYF. Written as DNA, the CDR3 is TGCGCCAGCAGCCACCAGCGGGGTAGTTACGAGCAGTACTTC.